The next 22 T cell receptor beta chains were all read from a single sample in a study of HIV-infected patients and healthy controls. TCRdb re-analysed the 5' RACE reads in MiXCR, keeping a single row per CDR3 protein. The sample has around 58,000 distinct CDR3 sequences, roughly a fifth seen once. The sequencing sample was made of CD4+ T cells from blood. All receptors come from a human donor in good health.

The chain recombines TRBV6-2 or TRBV6-3 with TRBJ1-1, with D possibly TRBD1 on 5 matching bases. The germline V gene encodes CDR1 MNHEY and CDR2 SVGEGT. CDR3 length equals 15 residues. Trimming left V 0 bases short and J 5 bases short, with 13 bases between. The CDR3, as DNA: TGTGCCAGCAGTTACTCGAGGCAGGGTGGGACTGAAGCTTTCTTT. This translates into CASSYSRQGGTEAFF.

This clonotype has just a few counts. J is TRBJ1-1 and V is TRBV12-3 or TRBV12-4; D is unresolved. The CDR3 has 12 residues. Trimming pared 3 bases from V and 4 bases from J, leaving 6 bases between. This chain's CDR3 is CASSLRVTEAFF. For the CDR3, the DNA is TGTGCCAGCAGTTTGAGAGTCACTGAAGCTTTCTTT.

This clonotype was recorded many times. The junction shows a germline mismatch at one end, possibly a read error. The J gene is TRBJ2-1, the V gene TRBV7-7; TRBD2 aligns across 10 bases. The CDR3 contains 15 residues. The germline CDR1 and CDR2 sequences are SSHAT and FNYEAQ (reference sequence). The CDR3 here is CASKISGGMYNEQFF. Written as DNA, the CDR3 is TGTGCTAGCAAAATTAGCGGGGGGATGTACAATGAGCAGTTCTTC.

The chain couples TRBV12-3 or TRBV12-4 to TRBJ2-7; tentatively, D is TRBD2 (5 bases). The ends were cut back, 1 base at V and 4 bases at J, with 8 bases in the middle. The CDR3 covers 13 residues. The CDR3: CASSLGGPYEQYF. The DNA of the CDR3 is TGTGCCAGCAGTTTAGGAGGGCCGTACGAGCAGTACTTC.

This clonotype was counted only a few times. This chain connects TRBV24-1 to TRBJ1-1; the match to TRBD1 covers 9 bases. The CDR3 is made up of 15 amino acids. Trimming cost V 3 bases and J 4 bases; bases outside gene matches: 5. The germline V gene encodes CDR1 KGHDR and CDR2 SFDVKD. The CDR3 protein is CATSDGGTGSTEAFF. The CDR3 DNA sequence: TGTGCCACCAGTGATGGCGGGACAGGGAGCACTGAAGCTTTCTTT.

This clonotype appeared many times. The chain has TRBV13 and TRBJ2-7; D remains unclear. V shed 0 bases and J shed 4 bases, with 16 bases lying between them. CDR3 length: 16 residues. Germline loops: CDR1 PRHDT, CDR2 FYEKMQ (reference sequence). The CDR3 loop is CASSLGLHRYPYEQYF. The CDR3 DNA sequence: TGTGCCAGCAGCTTAGGCTTACACCGCTATCCTTACGAGCAGTACTTC.

This rearrangement joins TRBV6-1 to TRBJ2-3; D uncertain. This CDR3 contains 15 residues. Germline CDR1 and CDR2: MNHNS and SASEGT. Trimming cost V 7 bases and J 1 base, with 15 bases left between them. The CDR3 region has the DNA TGTGCCAGCAATCTAAACGCCCTCCGCACAGATACGCAGTATTTT. This sequence encodes CASNLNALRTDTQYF.

This rearrangement joins TRBV7-2 to TRBJ2-5, with 9 bases that match TRBD1. The germline gives CDR1 SGHTA, CDR2 FQGNSA. There are 14 residues in the CDR3. J gave up 5 bases and V 8 bases, and 9 bases lay outside the gene matches. The CDR3 region has the DNA TGTGCCAGCTCCACAGGGGGCGCACTGGAGACCCAGTACTTC. It translates to CASSTGGALETQYF.

This clonotype was seen repeatedly, ten times or more. The chain joins TRBV6-6 to TRBJ1-5; 7 bases fit TRBD1. The germline CDR1 and CDR2 sequences are MNHNY and SVGAGI (reference sequence). This CDR3 has 16 residues. V shed 0 bases and J 4 bases; nucleotides not matched to a gene: 6. The chain's CDR3 is CASSYSPGGSNQPQHF. As DNA, the CDR3 is TGTGCCAGCAGTTACTCTCCAGGGGGAAGTAATCAGCCCCAGCATTTT.

The CDR3 reads CAWRSLGTVNTEAFF. The CDR3 DNA follows: TGTGCCTGGAGGTCACTTGGGACGGTTAACACTGAAGCTTTCTTT. The chain joins TRBV30 to TRBJ1-1, with a possible D match to TRBD1 (5 bases). The CDR3 is made up of 15 amino acids. Germline CDR1 is GTSNPN and CDR2 is SVGIG (reference sequence). V lost 3 bases and J lost 2, with 16 bases in between.

This chain uses TRBV19 with TRBJ2-1, with 8 bases identical to TRBD2. The germline gives CDR1 LNHDA, CDR2 SQIVND (reference sequence). The CDR3 covers 18 residues. J gave up 0 bases and V 3 bases, and 10 bases lay outside the gene matches. In nucleotides, the CDR3 is TGTGCCAGTAGTATTGGTGGAGCGGGAGAGAGCTCCTACAATGAGCAGTTCTTC. Its protein product is CASSIGGAGESSYNEQFF.

The V and J genes are TRBV5-1 and TRBJ1-2, with D tentatively TRBD1 (6 bases). This CDR3 comprises 15 residues. Deletions cut 3 bases from V and 4 bases from J, with 16 bases between. Germline values: CDR1 SGHRS, CDR2 YFSETQ. The CDR3 nucleotides read TGCGCCAGCAGCTCCGCGGAGACAGGAGGCTATGGCTACACCTTC. It yields the protein CASSSAETGGYGYTF.

This clonotype was picked up many times. The rearrangement uses TRBV6-6 and TRBJ2-5, with 9 positions matching TRBD2. The trim removed 5 bases at V and 5 bases at J, leaving 3 bases unmatched. CDR3 length equals 13 residues. Looked up from germline, CDR1 is MNHNY and CDR2 is SVGAGI (reference sequence). The CDR3 coding sequence is TGTGCCAGCAGTCCGGGACTAGCCGAGACCCAGTACTTC. It is translated as CASSPGLAETQYF.

J is TRBJ2-5 and V is TRBV5-5; the D is unclear. This CDR3 contains 13 residues. Germline CDR1 is SGHKS and CDR2 is YYEKEE (reference sequence). The V end lost 0 bases, the J end lost 2 bases, and 5 bases lay between the germline ends. DNA for the CDR3: TGTGCCAGCAGCTTGGGGCAGCAAGAGACCCAGTACTTC. This translates into CASSLGQQETQYF.

This clonotype has a handful of counts. The chain joins TRBV28 to TRBJ1-5, with no clear D. Germline CDR1 MDHEN, CDR2 SYDVKM. Trimming left V 6 bases short and J 5 bases short, with 8 bases between. The CDR3 sequence is 12 residues long. CDR3 in amino acids: CASRDPDQPQHF. The CDR3 DNA follows: TGTGCCAGCAGAGATCCGGATCAGCCCCAGCATTTT. The whole variable domain, filled in from reference TRBV28 and TRBJ1-5, reads DVKVTQSSRYLVKRTGEKVFLECVQDMDHENMFWYRQDPGLGLRLIYFSYDVKMKEKGDIPEGYSVSREKKERFSLILESASTNQTSMYLCASRDPDQPQHFGDGTRLSIL.

This clonotype was seen a handful of times. The chain has TRBV7-2 and TRBJ2-5, with unresolved D. The CDR3 is 15 residues long. Germline CDR1 and CDR2: SGHTA and FQGNSA. V dropped 0 bases and J dropped 5 bases, with 13 bases sitting between them. CDR3 nucleotides: TGTGCCAGCAGCTTAGCGGCCGGGCGCGACGAGACCCAGTACTTC. It encodes CASSLAAGRDETQYF.

This clonotype was seen at least ten times. The rearrangement uses TRBV2 and TRBJ1-4; 10 bases align to TRBD1. The germline CDR1 and CDR2 sequences are SNHLY and FYNNEI. The CDR3 is made up of 12 amino acids. The trim removed 6 bases at V and 11 bases at J, leaving 3 bases unmatched. DNA of the CDR3: TGTGCCAGCAGGGGGACAGGGGCTAAACTGTTTTTT. Encoded protein: CASRGTGAKLFF.

This clonotype was counted at least ten times. This sequence joins TRBV7-3 and TRBJ2-3, with 7 bases lining up with TRBD1. The ends lost 1 base at V and 6 bases at J; junction bases unmatched: 1. This CDR3 has 13 amino acids. Germline V gives CDR1 SGHTA, CDR2 FQGTGA. Written as DNA, the CDR3 is TGTGCCAGCAGCTTAAGAGGGGGCGATACGCAGTATTTT. Protein product: CASSLRGGDTQYF.

This clonotype was seen ten or more times. V is TRBV12-3 or TRBV12-4 and J is TRBJ1-6; 7 bases match TRBD1. The V gene end was trimmed by 2 bases and the J gene end by 9 bases; junction bases not matched to a gene: 4. The CDR3 has 14 amino acids. The CDR3 loop reads CASSLNRGGSPLHF. The CDR3, as DNA: TGTGCCAGCAGTTTAAACAGGGGAGGTTCACCCCTCCACTTT.

In its sample, this clonotype was seen many times. The chain is built from TRBV24-1 and TRBJ2-5; 13 bases match TRBD2. CDR3 length: 14 residues. The trim removed 7 bases at V and 3 bases at J, leaving 1 base unmatched. Looked up from germline, CDR1 is KGHDR and CDR2 is SFDVKD. The CDR3 DNA is TGTGCCACCAGGGGGACTAGCGGGAAAGAGACCCAGTACTTC. As protein: CATRGTSGKETQYF.

The rearrangement uses TRBV7-2 and TRBJ2-2; a weak D match, TRBD1 (6 bases). Trimming pared 2 bases from V and 6 bases from J, leaving 13 bases between. Germline V gene data show CDR1 as SGHTA and CDR2 as FQGNSA. The CDR3 has 15 residues. CDR3 sequence: CASSLTQGWAGELFF. In nucleotides, the CDR3 is TGTGCCAGCAGCTTAACCCAGGGGTGGGCCGGGGAGCTGTTTTTT.

The CDR3 region is CASSFPATDTQYF. The CDR3 bases are TGTGCCAGCAGCTTCCCGGCGACAGATACGCAGTATTTT. The chain recombines TRBV11-2 with TRBJ2-3; D gene ambiguous. The CDR3 consists of 13 residues. The V end was cut by 3 bases, the J end by 3 bases, with 7 bases between. Per germline, CDR1 SGHAT and CDR2 FQNNGV.